This T cell receptor beta chain was captured by sequencing in a study of CD8 T cells in ankylosing spondylitis. Findings of the study overall: There was a TCR beta motif, made of several highly homologous variants, that appeared characteristic of ankylosing spondylitis blood. It was reported that disease-linked clones were significantly enriched in matched ankylosing spondylitis synovial fluid.

As to this clonotype: The antigen is undetermined.

Molecular-barcoded quantitative 5'-RACE produced these TCR beta libraries. TCRdb redid the calling of the 5' RACE reads with MiXCR, one entry per CDR3 protein. The sample consists of 750,000 to 850,000 distinct CDR3 sequences, approximately 12% of them appearing once. In germline, CDR1 is SGHRS, CDR2 YFSETQ. CDR3 length equals 12 residues. The V end was cut by 5 bases, the J end by 1 base, with 7 bases between. The rearrangement uses TRBV5-1 and TRBJ2-7, with a possible D match to TRBD2 (6 bases). The source material was blood, either unsorted or a sorted T cell fraction (not recorded which). This clonotype originated in a male donor with ankylosing spondylitis. This CDR3 reads CASREGSYEQYF. CDR3 sequence (DNA): TGCGCCAGCAGGGAGGGGTCCTACGAGCAGTACTTC.